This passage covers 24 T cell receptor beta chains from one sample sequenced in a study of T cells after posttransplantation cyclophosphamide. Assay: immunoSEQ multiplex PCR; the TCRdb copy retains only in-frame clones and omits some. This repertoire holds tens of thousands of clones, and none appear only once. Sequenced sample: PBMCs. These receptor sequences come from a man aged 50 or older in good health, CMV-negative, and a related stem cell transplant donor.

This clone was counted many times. CDR3 region: CASSLGQGLSEKLFF. The DNA of the CDR3 is TGCGCCAGCAGCTTGGGACAGGGTTTAAGCGAAAAACTGTTTTTT. The rearrangement joins TRBV5-1 to TRBJ1-4; the match to TRBD1 covers 7 bases. The trim removed 0 bases at V and 8 bases at J, leaving 7 bases unmatched. Germline CDR1 reads SGHRS; CDR2 reads YFSETQ. The CDR3 has 15 residues.

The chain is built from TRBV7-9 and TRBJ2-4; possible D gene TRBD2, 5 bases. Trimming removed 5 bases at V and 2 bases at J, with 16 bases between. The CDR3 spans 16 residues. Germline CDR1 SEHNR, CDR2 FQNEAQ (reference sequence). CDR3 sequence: CASSAGLLQTKNIQYF. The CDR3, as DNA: TGTGCCAGCAGCGCCGGACTCCTCCAGACCAAAAACATTCAGTACTTC.

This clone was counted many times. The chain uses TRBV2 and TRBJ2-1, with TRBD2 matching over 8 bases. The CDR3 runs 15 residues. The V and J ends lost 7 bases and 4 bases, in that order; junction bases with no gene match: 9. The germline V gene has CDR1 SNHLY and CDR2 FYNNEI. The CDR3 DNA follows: TGTGCCAGCACCGAAGCGGGAGTGGGTTACAATGAGCAGTTCTTC. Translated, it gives CASTEAGVGYNEQFF. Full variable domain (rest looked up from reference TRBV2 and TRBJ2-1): EPEVTQTPSHQVTQMGQEVILRCVPISNHLYFYWYRQILGQKVEFLVSFYNNEISEKSEIFDDQFSVERPDGSNFTLKIRSTKLEDSAMYFCASTEAGVGYNEQFFGPGTRLTVL.

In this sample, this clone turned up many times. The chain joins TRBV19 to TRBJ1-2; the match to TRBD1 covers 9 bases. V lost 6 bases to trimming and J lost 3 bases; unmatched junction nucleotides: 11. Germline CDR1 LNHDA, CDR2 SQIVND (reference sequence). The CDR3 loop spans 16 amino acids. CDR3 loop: CASRGGQGSGDYGYTF. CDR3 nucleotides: TGTGCCAGTAGGGGGGGACAGGGATCGGGTGACTATGGCTACACCTTC.

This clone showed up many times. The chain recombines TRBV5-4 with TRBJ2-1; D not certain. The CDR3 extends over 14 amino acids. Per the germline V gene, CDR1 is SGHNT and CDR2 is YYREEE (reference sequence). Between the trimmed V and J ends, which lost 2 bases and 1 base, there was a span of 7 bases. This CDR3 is CASSFEESYNEQFF. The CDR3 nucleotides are TGTGCCAGCAGCTTTGAGGAGTCCTACAATGAGCAGTTCTTC.

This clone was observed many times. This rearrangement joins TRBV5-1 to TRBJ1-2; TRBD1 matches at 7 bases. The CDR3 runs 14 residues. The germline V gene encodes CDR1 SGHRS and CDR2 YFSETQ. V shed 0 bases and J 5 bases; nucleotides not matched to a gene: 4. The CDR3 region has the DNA TGCGCCAGCAGCTTGGGGGACAGCTTATATGGCTACACCTTC. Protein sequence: CASSLGDSLYGYTF.

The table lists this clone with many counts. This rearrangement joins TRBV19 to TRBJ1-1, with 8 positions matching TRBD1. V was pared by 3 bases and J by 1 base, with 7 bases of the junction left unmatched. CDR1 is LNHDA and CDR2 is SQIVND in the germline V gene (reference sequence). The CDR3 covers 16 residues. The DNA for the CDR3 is TGTGCCAGTAGTATGGACAGGGCCCGTACGAACACTGAAGCTTTCTTT. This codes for CASSMDRARTNTEAFF.

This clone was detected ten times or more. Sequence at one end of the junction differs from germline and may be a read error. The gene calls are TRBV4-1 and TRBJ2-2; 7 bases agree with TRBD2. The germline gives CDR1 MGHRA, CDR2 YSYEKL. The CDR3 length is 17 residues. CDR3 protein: CANSQVRLADYTGELFF. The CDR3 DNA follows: TGCGCCAACAGCCAAGTACGGCTAGCGGACTACACCGGGGAGCTGTTTTTT.

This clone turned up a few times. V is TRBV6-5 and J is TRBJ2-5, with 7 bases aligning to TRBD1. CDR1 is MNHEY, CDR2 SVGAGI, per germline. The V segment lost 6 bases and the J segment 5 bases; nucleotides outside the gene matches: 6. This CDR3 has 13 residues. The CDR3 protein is CASRRGQGETQYF. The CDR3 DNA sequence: TGTGCCAGCAGGAGGGGGCAAGGGGAGACCCAGTACTTC.

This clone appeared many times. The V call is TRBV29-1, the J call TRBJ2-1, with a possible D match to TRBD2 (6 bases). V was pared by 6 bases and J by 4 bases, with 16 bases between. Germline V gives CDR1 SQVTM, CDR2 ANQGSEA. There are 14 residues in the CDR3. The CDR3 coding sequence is TGCAGCGTCGTGGCGTCAGGGAGGTACAATGAGCAGTTCTTC. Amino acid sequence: CSVVASGRYNEQFF.

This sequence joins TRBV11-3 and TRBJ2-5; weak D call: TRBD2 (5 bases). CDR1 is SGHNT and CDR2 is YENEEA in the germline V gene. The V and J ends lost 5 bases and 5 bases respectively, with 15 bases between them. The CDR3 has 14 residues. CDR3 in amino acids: CASSQGPTGETQYF. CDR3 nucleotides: TGTGCCAGCAGCCAAGGACCAACGGGGGAGACCCAGTACTTC.

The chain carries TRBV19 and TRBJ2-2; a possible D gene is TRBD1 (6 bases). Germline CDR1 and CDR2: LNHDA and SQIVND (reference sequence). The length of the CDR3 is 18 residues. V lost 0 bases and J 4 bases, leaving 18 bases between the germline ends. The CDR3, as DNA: TGTGCCAGTAGTATAGATCCCGAAAAGGGGGTGTTCACCGGGGAGCTGTTTTTT. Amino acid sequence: CASSIDPEKGVFTGELFF.

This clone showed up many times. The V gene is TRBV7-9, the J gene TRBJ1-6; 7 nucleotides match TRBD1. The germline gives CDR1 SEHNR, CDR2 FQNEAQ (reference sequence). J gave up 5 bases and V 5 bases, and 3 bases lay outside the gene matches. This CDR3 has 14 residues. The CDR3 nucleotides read TGTGCCAGCAGCGGGACAGTGAATAATTCACCCCTCCACTTT. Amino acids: CASSGTVNNSPLHF.

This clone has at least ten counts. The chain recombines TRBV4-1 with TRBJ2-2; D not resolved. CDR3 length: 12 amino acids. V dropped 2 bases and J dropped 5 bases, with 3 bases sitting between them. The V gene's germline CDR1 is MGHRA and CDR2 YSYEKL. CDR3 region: CASSQRTGELFF. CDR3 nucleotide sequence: TGCGCCAGCAGCCAACGTACCGGGGAGCTGTTTTTT.

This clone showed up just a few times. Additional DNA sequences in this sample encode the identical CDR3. The CDR3 DNA follows: TGTGCCAGCAGTTTAGGGCAACGTAGGTCACCCCTCCACTTT. As protein: CASSLGQRRSPLHF. This chain uses TRBV27 with TRBJ1-6; no clear D gene. CDR1 and CDR2 (germline): MNHEY, SMNVEV (reference sequence). V was cut by 2 bases and J by 10 bases, with 12 bases left in between. This CDR3 comprises 14 residues.

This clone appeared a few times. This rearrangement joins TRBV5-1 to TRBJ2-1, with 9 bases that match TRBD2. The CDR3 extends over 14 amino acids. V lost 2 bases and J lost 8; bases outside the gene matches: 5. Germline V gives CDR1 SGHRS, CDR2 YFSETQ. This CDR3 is CASSFSGRSDEQFF. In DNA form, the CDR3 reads TGCGCCAGCAGCTTTAGCGGGAGATCGGATGAGCAGTTCTTC.

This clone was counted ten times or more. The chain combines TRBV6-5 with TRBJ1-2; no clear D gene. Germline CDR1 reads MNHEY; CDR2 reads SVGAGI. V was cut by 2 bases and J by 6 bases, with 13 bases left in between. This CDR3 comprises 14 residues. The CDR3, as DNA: TGTGCCAGCAGTTACGATGCGACAAAACATGGCTACACCTTC. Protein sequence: CASSYDATKHGYTF.

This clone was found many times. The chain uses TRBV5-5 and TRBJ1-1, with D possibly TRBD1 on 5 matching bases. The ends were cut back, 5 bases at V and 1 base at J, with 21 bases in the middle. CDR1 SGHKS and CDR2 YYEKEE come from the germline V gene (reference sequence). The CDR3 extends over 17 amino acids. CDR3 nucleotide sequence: TGTGCCAGCAGTTCCAGGTGGCAGGGTGGGGAGAACACTGAAGCTTTCTTT. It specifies CASSSRWQGGENTEAFF.

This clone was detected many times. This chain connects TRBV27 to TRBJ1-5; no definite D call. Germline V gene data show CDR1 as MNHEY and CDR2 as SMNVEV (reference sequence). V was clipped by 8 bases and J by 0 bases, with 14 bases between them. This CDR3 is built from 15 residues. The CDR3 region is CASQILADSNQPQHF. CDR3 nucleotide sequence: TGTGCCAGCCAAATCCTAGCTGATAGCAATCAGCCCCAGCATTTT.

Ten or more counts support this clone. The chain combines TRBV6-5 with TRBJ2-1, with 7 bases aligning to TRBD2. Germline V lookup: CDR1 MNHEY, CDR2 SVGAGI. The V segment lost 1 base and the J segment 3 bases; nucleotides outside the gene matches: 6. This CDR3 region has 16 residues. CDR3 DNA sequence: TGTGCCAGCAGTTACTTGCAGGCGGGGGTCTACAATGAGCAGTTCTTC. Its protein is CASSYLQAGVYNEQFF.

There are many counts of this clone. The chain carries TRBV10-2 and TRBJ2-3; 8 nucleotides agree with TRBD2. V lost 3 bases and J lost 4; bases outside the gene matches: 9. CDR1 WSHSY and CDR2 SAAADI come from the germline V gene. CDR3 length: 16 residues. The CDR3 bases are TGCGCCAGCAGTGACTCTCCGGGAGGGCCCCCAGATACGCAGTATTTT. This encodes CASSDSPGGPPDTQYF.

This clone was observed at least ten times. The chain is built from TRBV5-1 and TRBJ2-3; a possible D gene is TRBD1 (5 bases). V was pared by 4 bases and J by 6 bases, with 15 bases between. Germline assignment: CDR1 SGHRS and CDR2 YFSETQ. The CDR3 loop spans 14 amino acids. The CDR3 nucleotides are TGCGCCAGCAGCCAGGAAGGGGATAGGGATACGCAGTATTTT. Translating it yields CASSQEGDRDTQYF.

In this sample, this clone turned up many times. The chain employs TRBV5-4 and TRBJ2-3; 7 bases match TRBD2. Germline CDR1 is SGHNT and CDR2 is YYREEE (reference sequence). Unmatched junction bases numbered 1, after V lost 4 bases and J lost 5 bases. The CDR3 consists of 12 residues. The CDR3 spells CASSPGGDTQYF. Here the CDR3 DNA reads TGTGCCAGCAGCCCGGGGGGAGATACGCAGTATTTT.

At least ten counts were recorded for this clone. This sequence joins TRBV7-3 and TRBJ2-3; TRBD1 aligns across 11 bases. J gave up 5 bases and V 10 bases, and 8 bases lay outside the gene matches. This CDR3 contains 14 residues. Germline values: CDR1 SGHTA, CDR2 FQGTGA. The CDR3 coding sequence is TGTGCCACCAAGCCCGGGACAGGGGGAGATACGCAGTATTTT. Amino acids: CATKPGTGGDTQYF.